The 24 T cell receptor beta chains in this list originate from one sample, sequenced in a study of metastatic and nonmetastatic thyroid tumors. Among the patients, none had received any treatment before thyroid surgery. MiXCR was used by TCRdb to re-call the PCR reads. The profile shows 4,500 or so clones, approximately 31% of them singletons. Sequencing was performed on adjacent normal tissue. Receptors were obtained from a male donor with papillary thyroid cancer or a benign thyroid nodule (not recorded which). Some clones in this sample may be carry-over from other donors' samples.

Many counts were recorded for this clone. V and J are TRBV5-5 and TRBJ2-3; maybe TRBD1 (6 bases). Between the trimmed V and J ends, which lost 3 bases and 0 bases, there was a span of 14 bases. The CDR3 spans 16 residues. Germline CDR1 is SGHKS and CDR2 is YYEKEE (reference sequence). In DNA, the CDR3 is TGTGCCAGCAGCTGGATGCCGGGACAAAGCACAGATACGCAGTATTTT. This encodes CASSWMPGQSTDTQYF. Using reference TRBV5-5 and TRBJ2-3 for the parts outside the CDR3, the full variable domain is DAGVTQSPTHLIKTRGQQVTLRCSPISGHKSVSWYQQVLGQGPQFIFQYYEKEERGRGNFPDRFSARQFPNYSSELNVNALLLGDSALYLCASSWMPGQSTDTQYFGPGTRLTVL.

This clone showed up just a few times. The chain combines TRBV2 with TRBJ2-1; D is perhaps TRBD1 or TRBD2 (5 bases each). This CDR3 has 13 amino acids. CDR1 SNHLY and CDR2 FYNNEI come from the germline V gene. Trimming removed 5 bases at V and 8 bases at J, with 13 bases between. CDR3 loop: CASSSRRDDEQFF. The CDR3 coding sequence is TGTGCCAGCAGTTCGCGCAGGGACGATGAGCAGTTCTTC.

The chain combines TRBV20-1 with TRBJ2-1; TRBD1 matches 10 bases. The junction had 2 bases not matched to a gene; V was cut back by 2 bases and J by 13 bases. The CDR3 sequence is 11 residues long. Germline lookup yields CDR1 DFQATT and CDR2 SNEGSKA (reference sequence). The CDR3 loop is CSARTTGGQFF. The DNA for the CDR3 is TGCAGTGCTAGAACGACAGGGGGCCAGTTCTTC.

This clone has a handful of counts. The chain combines TRBV11-1 with TRBJ2-1, with 12 bases fitting TRBD2. Per the germline V gene, CDR1 is SGHAT and CDR2 is FQDESV (reference sequence). The CDR3 loop spans 17 amino acids. V lost 2 bases, J lost 1 base, and 3 bases stayed unmatched. The CDR3 region is CASSLLAGGGSYNEQFF. The CDR3 DNA reads TGTGCCAGCAGCTTACTAGCGGGAGGGGGGTCCTACAATGAGCAGTTCTTC.

This clone counts as medium-sized. This chain links TRBV20-1 with TRBJ2-5; the match to TRBD2 covers 11 bases. The junction had 8 bases not matched to a gene; V was cut back by 7 bases and J by 4 bases. Germline V gene data show CDR1 as DFQATT and CDR2 as SNEGSKA (reference sequence). The CDR3 consists of 14 residues. The DNA of the CDR3 is TGCAGTGGCAAGGGGCTAGCGGGGGGAGAGACCCAGTACTTC. Translated, it gives CSGKGLAGGETQYF.

This clone appeared a few times. The CDR3 DNA reads as TGTGCCAGCAGTGGTATTTCGAGCAATCAGCCCCAGCATTTT. Translation gives CASSGISSNQPQHF. The chain carries TRBV2 and TRBJ1-5; D call uncertain. V lost 4 bases to trimming and J lost 1 base, with 8 bases between them. Germline assignment: CDR1 SNHLY and CDR2 FYNNEI. This CDR3 contains 14 residues.

In this sample, this clone is large. This rearrangement joins TRBV7-8 to TRBJ2-5, with TRBD1 matching 7 bases. Trimming took 5 bases from V and 3 from J; bases not matched to a gene: 0. There are 12 residues in the CDR3. The germline V gene encodes CDR1 SGHVS and CDR2 FQNEAQ. The CDR3 DNA reads TGTGCCAGCAGCACAGGGGAAGAGACCCAGTACTTC. This gives the protein CASSTGEETQYF.

Comments on this clone: No conserved phenylalanine or tryptophan ends this CDR3, so it is likely a read error. No DNA is shown, since the ends of the CDR3 on it are uncertain; the CDR3 is the one TCRdb lists. V and J are TRBV6-5 and TRBJ2-7; the table names TRBD1, a call not compared with the DNA. The CDR3 is 14 residues long, counting both termini. Germline CDR1 and CDR2: MNHEY and SVGAGI. CDR3 sequence: CASSSPSGAYEHNN.

The chain joins TRBV12-3 or TRBV12-4 to TRBJ2-7, with D possibly matching TRBD1 (5 bases). Trimming shortened V by 7 bases and J by 5 bases, and 15 bases separated the two germline ends. This CDR3 is built from 13 residues. The CDR3 nucleotides are TGTGCCAGCACCTCTACAGGACCCGACGAGCAGTACTTC. Its protein is CASTSTGPDEQYF.

This clone is categorized as medium-sized. The chain employs TRBV20-1 and TRBJ2-7; possible D gene TRBD1, 5 bases. Germline V gene sequence: CDR1 DFQATT, CDR2 SNEGSKA (reference sequence). V was clipped by 1 base and J by 2 bases, with 24 bases between them. The CDR3 consists of 18 residues. CDR3 sequence (DNA): TGCAGTGCTAGAGCAAGTAACAGGTTAAGTATTACCCCCTACGAGCAGTACTTC. Translating gives CSARASNRLSITPYEQYF.

The chain uses TRBV6-1 and TRBJ1-5; D unresolved. Trimming removed 8 bases from V and 3 bases from J, with 5 bases in between. CDR3 size: 11 residues. Germline assignment: CDR1 MNHNS and CDR2 SASEGT. The CDR3 DNA is TGTGCCAGCGGGGTCAATCAGCCCCAGCATTTT. This translates into CASGVNQPQHF.

This sequence joins TRBV4-2 and TRBJ1-2; 7 nucleotides match TRBD1. The V and J ends lost 2 bases and 0 bases, in that order; junction bases with no gene match: 3. This CDR3 contains 15 residues. From germline, CDR1 is LGHNA and CDR2 YNFKEQ. The CDR3 DNA reads as TGTGCCAGCAGCCAACCCACAGGGGCTAACTATGGCTACACCTTC. As protein: CASSQPTGANYGYTF.

The chain couples TRBV6-1 to TRBJ2-1, with a weak D call TRBD2 (5 bases). Trimming took off 7 bases at V and 5 bases at J, with 15 bases between the two ends. The CDR3 is made up of 14 amino acids. Germline V gene data show CDR1 as MNHNS and CDR2 as SASEGT. The DNA for the CDR3 is TGTGCCAGCACTTTAAGCGGAAAGAACAATGAGCAGTTCTTC. It encodes CASTLSGKNNEQFF.

This clone is large within its sample. Other nucleotide sequences in the sample specify the same CDR3. The chain has TRBV30 and TRBJ2-7; D gene ambiguous. V lost 0 bases to trimming and J lost 2 bases, with 11 bases between them. Looked up from germline, CDR1 is GTSNPN and CDR2 is SVGIG (reference sequence). The CDR3 extends over 14 amino acids. CDR3 residues: CAWSVSGTAYEQYF. The CDR3 bases are TGTGCCTGGAGTGTATCGGGTACAGCCTACGAGCAGTACTTC.

This clone has more than one count but fewer than ten. The junction does not match germline at one end; this may be a read error. The V and J genes are TRBV29-1 and TRBJ2-1, with no clear D. The CDR3 contains 14 residues. CDR1 is SQVTM, CDR2 ANQGSEA, per germline. CDR3 in DNA: TGCAGCGTTGTAAGGCTAACCTCCTACAATGAGCGGTTCTTC. It yields the protein CSVVRLTSYNERFF.

This chain uses TRBV30 with TRBJ1-1; TRBD1 aligns across 7 bases. The length of the CDR3 is 15 residues. Germline CDR1 GTSNPN, CDR2 SVGIG (reference sequence). With V trimmed by 2 bases and J by 6 bases, 12 bases remained unmatched. The DNA of the CDR3 is TGTGCCTGGAGTTATGACGACAGCCAGGGGGCTGAAGCTTTCTTT. Amino acid sequence: CAWSYDDSQGAEAFF.

By share, this clone ranks as medium-sized. In the same sample, other DNA sequences code for this CDR3. The CDR3 bases are TGCAGTGCTTGGGGCCCATTGGACGTAAACATTCAGTACTTC. Its protein is CSAWGPLDVNIQYF. J is TRBJ2-4 and V is TRBV20-1; tentative D call: TRBD1 (5 bases). V was pared by 5 bases and J by 6 bases, with 17 bases between. Germline CDR1 DFQATT, CDR2 SNEGSKA (reference sequence). There are 14 residues in the CDR3.

This clone was counted only a few times. The chain links TRBV7-8 to TRBJ2-7, with TRBD2 identical over 13 bases. The length of the CDR3 is 16 residues. V lost 5 bases and J lost 1; bases outside the gene matches: 5. Germline loops: CDR1 SGHVS, CDR2 FQNEAQ. CDR3 loop: CASSLRTSGSSYEQYF. Here the CDR3 DNA reads TGTGCCAGCAGCCTTCGGACTAGCGGGAGTTCCTACGAGCAGTACTTC.

The chain joins TRBV2 to TRBJ2-7, with D perhaps assigned TRBD1 or TRBD2 (6 bases each). The CDR3 is 14 amino acids. Germline lookup yields CDR1 SNHLY and CDR2 FYNNEI. V lost 3 bases and J 0 bases, leaving 9 bases between the germline ends. The CDR3 reads CASSERDTSYEQYF. The DNA for the CDR3 is TGTGCCAGCAGTGAGCGGGACACCTCCTACGAGCAGTACTTC.

The CDR3 nucleotides are TGTGCCAGCAGCCCCAGACAGGGGCCGACCGGGGAGCTGTTTTTT. Protein sequence: CASSPRQGPTGELFF. The chain links TRBV3-1 to TRBJ2-2, with 8 bases aligning to TRBD1. The germline V gene has CDR1 LGHDT and CDR2 YNNKEL (reference sequence). V shed 4 bases and J 5 bases; nucleotides not matched to a gene: 6. This CDR3 spans 15 amino acids.

In its sample, this clone was seen a few times. Germline is not matched at one junction end, which may reflect a read error. This chain joins TRBV6-1 and TRBJ1-4, with 7 bases matching TRBD1. This CDR3 comprises 14 residues. Germline assignment: CDR1 MNHNS and CDR2 SASEGT. The CDR3 bases are TGTGCCAGCAGTCAGACAGGGTCGAATGAGAAACTGTTTTTT. As protein: CASSQTGSNEKLFF.

This clone qualifies as large. V gene TRBV4-1 combines with J gene TRBJ2-5, with TRBD1 matching 8 bases. Per the germline V gene, CDR1 is MGHRA and CDR2 is YSYEKL. The CDR3 extends over 16 amino acids. J gave up 9 bases and V 4 bases, and 16 bases lay outside the gene matches. CDR3 in amino acids: CASSRYPGQEDGAQYF. The CDR3 region has the DNA TGCGCCAGCAGCCGATATCCGGGACAGGAAGATGGGGCCCAGTACTTC.

The V and J genes are TRBV10-3 and TRBJ1-5, with 8 bases identical to TRBD1. The V segment lost 0 bases and the J segment 0 bases; nucleotides outside the gene matches: 4. This CDR3 is 17 amino acids long. CDR1 and CDR2 (germline): ENHRY, SYGVKD. CDR3 amino acids: CAISESQDRDSNQPQHF. The CDR3 DNA reads TGTGCCATCAGTGAGTCCCAGGACAGGGATAGCAATCAGCCCCAGCATTTT.

The rearrangement links TRBV27 to TRBJ1-1, with no clear D. Per the germline V gene, CDR1 is MNHEY and CDR2 is SMNVEV (reference sequence). This CDR3 has 16 amino acids. Deletions cut 2 bases from V and 7 bases from J, with 20 bases between. The CDR3 region has the DNA TGTGCCAGCAGTTTAGGTCCTCTAGCGGGGTTCTATGAAGCTTTCTTT. It is translated as CASSLGPLAGFYEAFF.